The 32 T cell receptor beta chains below come from one sample, sequenced in a study of cytomegalovirus exposure and HLA in healthy donors. Researchers ran the PCR with 60 Vbeta and 13 Jbeta primers. Profiling relied on immunoSEQ multiplex PCR, and the TCRdb table lists in-frame clones only, not all of them. Recorded for this sample: around 140,000 clones. Sequencing was carried out using PBMCs. Receptors originate from a male donor in good health and CMV-seronegative.

The J gene is TRBJ1-4, the V gene TRBV6-6; possibly TRBD1 for D (5 bases). V lost 4 bases, J lost 3 bases, and 12 bases lay in between. CDR1 MNHNY and CDR2 SVGAGI come from the germline V gene (reference sequence). The CDR3 has 15 residues. The CDR3 is CASSFQGSPNEKLFF. The DNA of the CDR3 is TGTGCCAGCAGTTTCCAGGGTTCACCTAATGAAAAACTGTTTTTT.

The V call is TRBV18, the J call TRBJ2-2, with a tentative D call TRBD1 (6 bases). The CDR3 sequence is 14 residues long. The V end was cut by 6 bases, the J end by 4 bases, with 12 bases between. Germline V gene sequence: CDR1 KGHSH, CDR2 LQKENI. The CDR3 loop is CASSPGQITGELFF. The CDR3, as DNA: TGTGCCAGCTCGCCAGGACAGATCACCGGGGAGCTGTTTTTT. Based on the CDR3 plus reference TRBV18 and TRBJ2-2, the full variable domain is NAGVMQNPRHLVRRRGQEARLRCSPMKGHSHVYWYRQLPEEGLKFMVYLQKENIIDESGMPKERFSAEFPKEGPSILRIQQVVRGDSAAYFCASSPGQITGELFFGEGSRLTVL.

This sequence joins TRBV5-6 and TRBJ2-5, with TRBD1 matching over 7 bases. The germline V gene encodes CDR1 SGHDT and CDR2 YYEEEE. Unmatched junction bases numbered 5, after V lost 1 base and J lost 5 bases. The length of the CDR3 is 14 residues. The CDR3 loop reads CASSLRGGMETQYF. In DNA form, the CDR3 reads TGTGCCAGCAGCTTGAGAGGGGGCATGGAGACCCAGTACTTC.

For the CDR3, the DNA is TGTGCCTGGAGTGATGGCGGGAGGGATCAGTTCTTC. Encoded protein: CAWSDGGRDQFF. The chain links TRBV30 to TRBJ2-1; the match to TRBD2 covers 9 bases. The CDR3 runs 12 residues. The V gene's germline CDR1 is GTSNPN and CDR2 SVGIG (reference sequence). The V segment lost 1 base and the J segment 13 bases; nucleotides outside the gene matches: 5.

This chain joins TRBV6-5 and TRBJ2-1; 8 nucleotides align to TRBD1. J lost 6 bases, V lost 5 bases, and 0 bases had no gene match. Germline assignment: CDR1 MNHEY and CDR2 SVGAGI. There are 12 residues in the CDR3. The CDR3 sequence is CASSTGGNEQFF. In nucleotides, the CDR3 is TGTGCCAGCAGTACAGGGGGCAATGAGCAGTTCTTC.

CDR3 nucleotide sequence: TGTGCCAGTAGTATAGCGTTCAGCGGGAGGTTGTACGAGCAGTACTTC. Its protein product is CASSIAFSGRLYEQYF. The rearrangement joins TRBV19 to TRBJ2-7; 9 bases are shared with TRBD2. Per the germline V gene, CDR1 is LNHDA and CDR2 is SQIVND (reference sequence). With V trimmed by 1 base and J by 4 bases, 8 bases remained unmatched. This CDR3 contains 16 residues.

The rearrangement joins TRBV30 to TRBJ1-3; D not certain. Trimming took 5 bases from V and 4 from J, leaving 12 bases between them. The CDR3 loop spans 13 amino acids. CDR1 is GTSNPN, CDR2 SVGIG, per germline (reference sequence). Here the CDR3 DNA reads TGTGCCTGGTTACGCGCGTCGGGAAACACCATATATTTT. Its translation: CAWLRASGNTIYF. Supplemented by reference TRBV30 and TRBJ1-3, the full variable domain reads SQTIHQWPATLVQPVGSPLSLECTVEGTSNPNLYWYRQAAGRGLQLLFYSVGIGQISSEVPQNLSASRPQDRQFILSSKKLLLSDSGFYLCAWLRASGNTIYFGEGSWLTVV.

The CDR3 DNA reads as TGCGCCAGCAGCCGAGACAGCGTCGGTATGCACCAGAACACTGAAGCTTTCTTT. It is translated as CASSRDSVGMHQNTEAFF. The genes are TRBV4-1 and TRBJ1-1; TRBD1 might be the D (5 bases). The V gene's germline CDR1 is MGHRA and CDR2 YSYEKL. The CDR3 length is 18 residues. Trimming took off 4 bases at V and 1 base at J, with 22 bases between the two ends.

This chain connects TRBV7-8 to TRBJ2-7; 8 nucleotides agree with TRBD2. Germline CDR1 reads SGHVS; CDR2 reads FQNEAQ. The CDR3 contains 15 residues. Losses at the gene ends were 2 bases for V and 2 bases for J; bases not matched to a gene: 5. CDR3 nucleotides: TGTGCCAGCAGCTTATATGCGGGAGGCACCTACGAGCAGTACTTC. Translated, it gives CASSLYAGGTYEQYF.

To note about this clone: Other DNA sequences in the same sample also yield this CDR3. The V call is TRBV5-1, the J call TRBJ1-2; TRBD1 might be the D (5 bases). Between the trimmed V and J ends, which lost 2 bases and 5 bases, there was a span of 7 bases. CDR1 and CDR2 from the germline V gene are SGHRS and YFSETQ. The CDR3 is 12 residues long. CDR3 coding DNA: TGCGCCAGCAGCTTAGACAGTTATGGCTACACCTTC. Its translation: CASSLDSYGYTF.

This rearrangement joins TRBV4-3 to TRBJ2-7, with 8 bases lining up with TRBD1. The CDR3 runs to 16 residues. The V segment lost 0 bases and the J segment 2 bases; nucleotides outside the gene matches: 6. Germline-derived CDR1 and CDR2 are LGHNA and YSLEER. The CDR3 loop reads CASSQDGQGVAYEQYF. The DNA of the CDR3 is TGCGCCAGCAGCCAAGATGGACAGGGCGTTGCCTACGAGCAGTACTTC.

CDR3: CASSLLTSGGGETQYF. CDR3 bases: TGTGCCAGCAGTTTATTAACCAGCGGGGGCGGGGAGACCCAGTACTTC. The chain uses TRBV28 and TRBJ2-5, with 8 bases that match TRBD2. The V segment lost 1 base and the J segment 5 bases; nucleotides outside the gene matches: 9. Germline V gene data show CDR1 as MDHEN and CDR2 as SYDVKM. This CDR3 has 16 residues.

In DNA, the CDR3 is TGTGCCTGGAGTACAGTCGCCGATACGCAGTATTTT. Translating it yields CAWSTVADTQYF. The chain recombines TRBV30 with TRBJ2-3; D is unclear. CDR3 size: 12 residues. V was shortened by 2 bases and J by 6 bases, with 9 bases between the two germline ends. The germline CDR1 and CDR2 sequences are GTSNPN and SVGIG (reference sequence).

The rearrangement uses TRBV7-9 and TRBJ2-2; the D gene is possibly TRBD2 (7 bases). Germline loops: CDR1 SEHNR, CDR2 FQNEAQ (reference sequence). The V gene lost 5 bases and the J gene lost 4 bases, with 17 bases spanning the gap. This CDR3 region has 16 residues. CDR3 loop: CASSPTGGIVTGELFF. Here the CDR3 DNA reads TGTGCCAGCAGCCCGACGGGGGGCATCGTCACCGGGGAGCTGTTTTTT.

The V and J genes are TRBV27 and TRBJ1-2; 8 bases align to TRBD1. J lost 4 bases, V lost 2 bases, and 3 bases had no gene match. The CDR3 sequence is 14 residues long. Germline-derived CDR1 and CDR2 are MNHEY and SMNVEV (reference sequence). The CDR3 loop reads CASSLGTGPYGYTF. The CDR3 DNA sequence: TGTGCCAGCAGTTTAGGGACAGGTCCCTATGGCTACACCTTC.

J is TRBJ1-6 and V is TRBV4-3; D is perhaps TRBD1 (6 bases). This CDR3 spans 14 amino acids. With 4 bases removed from V and 7 bases from J, the gap between germline ends came to 11 bases. Per the germline V gene, CDR1 is LGHNA and CDR2 is YSLEER. CDR3 in DNA: TGCGCCAGCAGCCGAGTTACAGGGAATTCACCCCTCCACTTT. It specifies CASSRVTGNSPLHF.

This chain connects TRBV18 to TRBJ1-4; D is perhaps TRBD1 (5 bases). Germline V gives CDR1 KGHSH, CDR2 LQKENI. Trimming left V 1 base short and J 7 bases short, with 13 bases between. The CDR3 spans 15 residues. The CDR3 loop is CASSPRGGVLEKLFF. DNA of the CDR3: TGTGCCAGCTCACCACGAGGAGGGGTTCTTGAAAAACTGTTTTTT.

The chain carries TRBV5-1 and TRBJ2-1; TRBD2 matches 11 bases. CDR1 SGHRS and CDR2 YFSETQ come from the germline V gene. The CDR3 runs 15 residues. V lost 3 bases and J lost 10; bases outside the gene matches: 9. The CDR3 loop reads CASSWGLAEGGEQFF. The CDR3 region has the DNA TGCGCCAGCAGCTGGGGACTAGCGGAGGGTGGAGAGCAGTTCTTC. Together with reference TRBV5-1 and TRBJ2-1, the CDR3 gives the full variable domain: KAGVTQTPRYLIKTRGQQVTLSCSPISGHRSVSWYQQTPGQGLQFLFEYFSETQRNKGNFPGRFSGRQFSNSRSEMNVSTLELGDSALYLCASSWGLAEGGEQFFGPGTRLTVL.

The gene calls are TRBV28 and TRBJ1-2, with 7 bases identical to TRBD1. J gave up 8 bases and V 7 bases, and 10 bases lay outside the gene matches. The germline V gene has CDR1 MDHEN and CDR2 SYDVKM. The CDR3 runs to 13 residues. In DNA, the CDR3 is TGTGCCAGCACCGAGGGGACAGTTTACGGCTACACCTTC. It encodes CASTEGTVYGYTF.

The gene calls are TRBV18 and TRBJ1-1, with D possibly being TRBD1 (6 bases). V gave up 1 base and J gave up 3 bases, with 15 bases separating them. The CDR3 consists of 16 residues. Per the germline V gene, CDR1 is KGHSH and CDR2 is LQKENI. CDR3 nucleotide sequence: TGTGCCAGCTCACCACAAACGCCAGGGGTAGACACTGAAGCTTTCTTT. Its translation is CASSPQTPGVDTEAFF.

This chain uses TRBV5-4 with TRBJ1-4, with D hard to call. The CDR3 spans 14 residues. The V end lost 4 bases, the J end lost 8 bases, and 15 bases lay between the germline ends. The germline V gene has CDR1 SGHNT and CDR2 YYREEE (reference sequence). The CDR3 here is CASSPDGGREKLFF. CDR3 bases: TGTGCCAGCAGCCCCGACGGAGGTCGCGAAAAACTGTTTTTT.

The V and J genes are TRBV11-3 and TRBJ2-1; D perhaps matches TRBD2 (5 bases). The V end lost 4 bases, the J end lost 6 bases, and 16 bases lay between the germline ends. The CDR3 contains 15 residues. Germline V gene sequence: CDR1 SGHNT, CDR2 YENEEA. Here the CDR3 DNA reads TGTGCCAGCAGCTCCGACACCGGGAACCCCAATGAGCAGTTCTTC. It specifies CASSSDTGNPNEQFF.

The chain recombines TRBV6-5 with TRBJ1-1, with D perhaps matching TRBD1 (6 bases). This CDR3 spans 12 amino acids. V lost 5 bases, J lost 4 bases, and 8 bases lay in between. The germline gives CDR1 MNHEY, CDR2 SVGAGI. The CDR3 sequence: CASSIGGTEAFF. The CDR3 DNA reads TGTGCCAGCAGTATAGGGGGCACTGAAGCTTTCTTT.

The genes are TRBV7-9 and TRBJ2-7, with D possibly being TRBD2 (6 bases). The CDR3 has 14 amino acids. Germline V gene sequence: CDR1 SEHNR, CDR2 FQNEAQ (reference sequence). The ends were cut back, 5 bases at V and 4 bases at J, with 15 bases in the middle. The CDR3 DNA reads TGTGCCAGCAGCCCGACGACTAGATTTTACGAGCAGTACTTC. Its translation is CASSPTTRFYEQYF. Supplemented by reference TRBV7-9 and TRBJ2-7, the full variable domain reads DTGVSQNPRHKITKRGQNVTFRCDPISEHNRLYWYRQTLGQGPEFLTYFQNEAQLEKSRLLSDRFSAERPKGSFSTLEIQRTEQGDSAMYLCASSPTTRFYEQYFGPGTRLTVT.

This chain links TRBV4-3 with TRBJ2-3, with TRBD2 identical over 8 bases. V shed 2 bases and J 3 bases; nucleotides not matched to a gene: 4. Germline V lookup: CDR1 LGHNA, CDR2 YSLEER. This CDR3 is 15 amino acids long. This CDR3 is CASSQSGGKTDTQYF. The CDR3 DNA sequence: TGCGCCAGCAGCCAATCGGGGGGGAAGACAGATACGCAGTATTTT.

The V gene is TRBV7-9, the J gene TRBJ2-1, with a tentative D call TRBD2 (5 bases). This CDR3 is 16 amino acids long. V lost 0 bases and J 0 bases, leaving 9 bases between the germline ends. The V gene's germline CDR1 is SEHNR and CDR2 FQNEAQ (reference sequence). The DNA of the CDR3 is TGTGCCAGCAGCTTAGCGACTACGCTCTCCTACAATGAGCAGTTCTTC. Translation gives CASSLATTLSYNEQFF.

The chain's CDR3 is CASGLGPNTEAFF. Here the CDR3 DNA reads TGTGCCAGCGGACTAGGGCCGAACACTGAAGCTTTCTTT. The rearrangement uses TRBV11-3 and TRBJ1-1; D gene uncertain. Deletions cut 8 bases from V and 1 base from J, with 11 bases between. Per the germline V gene, CDR1 is SGHNT and CDR2 is YENEEA. The CDR3 contains 13 residues.

The V call is TRBV14, the J call TRBJ2-1, with D perhaps TRBD2 (5 bases). The CDR3 totals 15 residues. Between the trimmed V and J ends, which lost 1 base and 5 bases, there was a span of 12 bases. Germline-derived CDR1 and CDR2 are SGHDN and FVKESK. Here the CDR3 reads CASSQAQRSNNEQFF. The CDR3 coding sequence is TGTGCCAGCAGCCAAGCGCAGCGGTCGAACAATGAGCAGTTCTTC.

The chain joins TRBV7-9 to TRBJ1-5; tentative D call: TRBD1 (5 bases). The CDR3 consists of 15 residues. Germline V lookup: CDR1 SEHNR, CDR2 FQNEAQ (reference sequence). The V end lost 5 bases, the J end lost 1 base, and 12 bases lay between the germline ends. CDR3 loop: CASSKGQGSNQPQHF. The CDR3 nucleotides are TGTGCCAGCAGCAAGGGGCAGGGAAGCAATCAGCCCCAGCATTTT. Variable domain in full (rest from reference TRBV7-9 and TRBJ1-5): DTGVSQNPRHKITKRGQNVTFRCDPISEHNRLYWYRQTLGQGPEFLTYFQNEAQLEKSRLLSDRFSAERPKGSFSTLEIQRTEQGDSAMYLCASSKGQGSNQPQHFGDGTRLSIL.

The chain is built from TRBV27 and TRBJ2-1; 10 positions agree with TRBD2. Germline assignment: CDR1 MNHEY and CDR2 SMNVEV (reference sequence). V trimming: 1 base; J trimming: 6 bases; junction bases outside the gene matches: 6. The length of the CDR3 is 16 residues. The CDR3 bases are TGTGCCAGCAGTTTATTCGTACAGCGGGAGGGCAATGAGCAGTTCTTC. This encodes CASSLFVQREGNEQFF.

The J gene is TRBJ2-7, the V gene TRBV18; D possibly corresponds to TRBD1 (5 bases). V shed 4 bases and J shed 2 bases, with 15 bases lying between them. This CDR3 is built from 15 residues. Looked up from germline, CDR1 is KGHSH and CDR2 is LQKENI. Here the CDR3 reads CASSLGAGYAYEQYF. CDR3 bases: TGTGCCAGCTCACTCGGTGCAGGGTACGCCTACGAGCAGTACTTC.

J is TRBJ2-2 and V is TRBV30; no clear D gene. From germline, CDR1 is GTSNPN and CDR2 SVGIG (reference sequence). The CDR3 spans 11 residues. The V end was cut by 2 bases, the J end by 5 bases, with 3 bases between. The CDR3 DNA sequence: TGTGCCTGGAGTCTTACCGGGGAGCTGTTTTTT. Translation: CAWSLTGELFF.